These 29 T cell receptor beta chains share one sample of origin, sequenced in a study of T cells in women clearing cervical HPV infection. TCRdb keeps only in-frame clones here, not all; method: immunoSEQ multiplex PCR. The sample table includes about 28,000 clones. The sequenced material came from blood buffy coat. The receptors originated from a woman aged 18-70 years with a cervical HPV16 infection that either progressed to CIN3+ or cleared (not recorded which).

About this clone: Read coverage stops 3 residues before the CDR3 terminus; the germline J gene supplies the remainder. This chain uses TRBV5-6 with TRBJ1-1; 8 bases map to TRBD1. The CDR3 runs to 15 residues. V was clipped by 2 bases and J by 6 bases; unmatched bases: 9. Germline V CDR1 and CDR2: SGHDT, YYEEEE. The DNA read from the CDR3 is TGTGCCAGCAGCTTACCGAGGACAGGGTATCCTGAA. Translation gives CASSLPRTGYPE. The full CDR3 protein is CASSLPRTGYPEAFF.

Note on this clone: Read data end 3 residues before the CDR3 end; the end is taken from the germline J gene. This rearrangement joins TRBV30 to TRBJ1-2; 8 bases line up with TRBD1. Per germline, CDR1 GTSNPN and CDR2 SVGIG (reference sequence). The CDR3 sequence is 18 residues long. Unmatched junction bases numbered 21, after V lost 5 bases and J lost 4 bases. Incomplete CDR3 DNA: TGTGCCTGGGGGACTGACGGGTGGCAGGGGGCCCGCTTCTATGGC. It codes for CAWGTDGWQGARFYG. The whole CDR3 region reads CAWGTDGWQGARFYGYTF.

Comment on this clone: The read is 3 residues too short to cover the CDR3 end, so that end is filled in from the germline J gene. The V call is TRBV20-1, the J call TRBJ2-4, with D perhaps TRBD2 (6 bases). This CDR3 comprises 11 residues. CDR1 DFQATT and CDR2 SNEGSKA come from the germline V gene (reference sequence). CDR3 residues: CSALWGGDQYF. CDR3 bases read: TGCAGTGCCCTGTGGGGCGGGGAT.

With respect to this clone: The DNA ends 3 residues before the CDR3 does, and the rest of the CDR3 is filled in from the germline J gene. The chain links TRBV18 to TRBJ2-3; tentatively, D is TRBD2 (7 bases). Trimming pared 0 bases from V and 0 bases from J, leaving 13 bases between. This CDR3 has 17 amino acids. Per germline, CDR1 KGHSH and CDR2 LQKENI. CDR3 DNA (partial): TGTGCCAGCTCACCACCGGTCGGGGGGCCCAGCACAGATACG. It codes for CASSPPVGGPSTDT. The whole CDR3 region reads CASSPPVGGPSTDTQYF.

Note on this clone: From the germline J gene comes the end of the CDR3, since the read stops 3 residues before it. V and J are TRBV6-1 and TRBJ1-5; no definite D call. Trimming stripped 4 bases from V and 1 base from J, with 11 bases between. The CDR3 is 15 residues long. Germline CDR1 reads MNHNS; CDR2 reads SASEGT. CDR3 in amino acids: CASSVPVRSNQPQHF. The sequenced part of the CDR3 DNA is TGTGCCAGCAGTGTTCCGGTTCGGAGCAATCAGCCC.

On this clone itself: With the read ending 3 residues before the CDR3 end, the germline J gene is used to fill in that end. The J gene is TRBJ2-3, the V gene TRBV7-3; D gene ambiguous. The CDR3 spans 14 residues. Germline V gene lookup returns CDR1 SGHTA and CDR2 FQGTGA. V was cut by 5 bases and J by 0 bases, with 9 bases left in between. The part of the CDR3 DNA that was read is TGTGCCAGCAGCCCATCGACTAGCACAGATACG. Translated, it gives CASSPSTSTDT. The full CDR3 protein reads CASSPSTSTDTQYF.

About this clone: The DNA ends 3 residues before the CDR3 does, and the rest of the CDR3 is filled in from the germline J gene. The genes are TRBV20-1 and TRBJ2-3, with 12 bases matching TRBD2. This CDR3 spans 15 amino acids. The junction had 3 bases not matched to a gene; V was cut back by 3 bases and J by 2 bases. CDR1 and CDR2 from the germline V gene are DFQATT and SNEGSKA (reference sequence). The DNA read from the CDR3 is TGCAGTGCTAGTGGACTAGCGGGGTCCACAGATACG. As protein: CSASGLAGSTDT. The entire CDR3 protein reads CSASGLAGSTDTQYF.

In the case of this clone: The read falls 3 residues short of the CDR3 end, and the missing part is taken from the germline J gene. J is TRBJ2-2 and V is TRBV10-2; 9 bases fit TRBD1. In germline, CDR1 is WSHSY, CDR2 SAAADI. This CDR3 is 16 amino acids long. With 8 bases clipped from V and 5 bases from J, the junction kept 12 bases outside the gene matches. CDR3 region: CASWNLDRGNTGELFF. Incomplete CDR3 DNA: TGCGCCAGCTGGAACCTCGACAGGGGGAATACCGGGGAG.

A remark on this clone: Coverage ceases 3 residues before the CDR3 finishes, and the germline J gene fills in the end. V usage is TRBV6-2 or TRBV6-3 and J usage is TRBJ1-6; 7 bases align to TRBD1. The V and J ends lost 5 bases and 3 bases, in that order; junction bases with no gene match: 4. The CDR3 runs 15 residues. Germline assignment: CDR1 MNHEY and CDR2 SVGEGT. CDR3 DNA, as far as it was read: TGTGCCAGCAGTGATGGGACAGTCTATAATTCACCC. Translated: CASSDGTVYNSP. The entire CDR3 protein is CASSDGTVYNSPLHF.

About this clone: Read sequence stops 3 residues before the CDR3 end, and the germline J gene provides the missing end. V and J are TRBV6-2 or TRBV6-3 and TRBJ2-2; TRBD1 aligns across 7 bases. There are 16 residues in the CDR3. Per the germline V gene, CDR1 is MNHEY and CDR2 is SVGEGT. Unmatched junction bases numbered 8, after V lost 6 bases and J lost 1 base. The CDR3 bases that were read are TGTGCCAGCAGCCACTTAGGGGGCTGGAACACCGGGGAG. Translation gives CASSHLGGWNTGE. The full CDR3 sequence reads CASSHLGGWNTGELFF.

As concerns this clone: One junction end does not reproduce the germline sequence, and a read error may be involved. The CDR3 extends 3 residues past the end of the read, so its final part is completed from the germline J gene. This chain uses TRBV7-9 with TRBJ1-4, with D unresolved. CDR3 size: 15 residues. CDR1 and CDR2 (germline): SEHNR, FQNEAQ (reference sequence). The CDR3 sequence: CASNLRVTIDEKLFF. CDR3 DNA, as far as it was read: TGTGCCAGCAACTTAAGGGTGACAATAGATGAAAAA.

About this clone itself: The CDR3 extends 3 residues past the end of the read, so its final part is completed from the germline J gene. The rearrangement uses TRBV5-4 and TRBJ2-2, with TRBD1 matching 7 bases. Germline loops: CDR1 SGHNT, CDR2 YYREEE (reference sequence). CDR3 size: 13 residues. Trimming cost V 9 bases and J 2 bases; bases outside gene matches: 4. CDR3 bases read: TGTGCCACCGGGACAGCCAACACCGGGGAG. Translating it yields CATGTANTGE. The whole CDR3 protein is CATGTANTGELFF.

As concerns this clone: The DNA ends 3 residues before the CDR3 does, and the rest of the CDR3 is filled in from the germline J gene. The chain couples TRBV20-1 to TRBJ1-2, with a weak D call TRBD1 (6 bases). The germline CDR1 and CDR2 sequences are DFQATT and SNEGSKA (reference sequence). This CDR3 region has 14 residues. The sequenced CDR3 bases are TGCAGTGCTAGAGATGGCAGGGGATCTACTAGC. It translates to CSARDGRGSTS. The CDR3 as a whole reads CSARDGRGSTSYTF.

In the case of this clone: The read comes to an end 3 residues before the CDR3 does, leaving the germline J gene to fill in the end. V gene TRBV7-6 combines with J gene TRBJ2-4; 9 bases line up with TRBD1. Germline V CDR1 and CDR2: SGHVS, FNYEAQ. This CDR3 comprises 16 residues. Incomplete CDR3 DNA: TGTGCCAGCAGCTCTCCTGAGGACAGGGGTTTTGATGGT. Amino acids: CASSSPEDRGFDG. The full CDR3 sequence reads CASSSPEDRGFDGQYF. The variable domain in full, with the rest retrieved from reference TRBV7-6 and TRBJ2-4, is GAGVSQSPRYKVTKRGQDVALRCDPISGHVSLYWYRQALGQGPEFLTYFNYEAQQDKSGLPNDRFSAERPEGSISTLTIQRTEQRDSAMYRCASSSPEDRGFDGQYFGAGTRLSVL.

Notes on this clone: The observed sequence ends 3 residues before the CDR3 terminus, with the missing tail filled in from the germline J gene. The chain employs TRBV10-3 and TRBJ2-5; D is possibly TRBD2 (5 bases). Germline-derived CDR1 and CDR2 are ENHRY and SYGVKD. Trimming stripped 5 bases from V and 2 bases from J, with 12 bases between. The CDR3 loop spans 14 amino acids. The CDR3 sequence is CAISLERGQETQYF. The sequenced part of the CDR3 DNA is TGTGCCATCAGTTTGGAGCGCGGGCAAGAGACC.

In regard to this clone: The sequence runs out 3 residues before the end of the CDR3; the remainder is reconstructed from the germline J gene. The rearrangement links TRBV19 to TRBJ2-4, with TRBD1 matching over 9 bases. Germline CDR1 LNHDA, CDR2 SQIVND (reference sequence). The CDR3 contains 18 residues. Partial CDR3 DNA: TGTGCCAGTAGTTCTAACCGGGACAGGGATATTGCTAACTATGGT. It translates to CASSSNRDRDIANYG. The whole CDR3 sequence reads CASSSNRDRDIANYGQYF.

Regarding this clone: The read ends 3 residues shy of where the CDR3 ends; the end is completed using the germline J gene. The chain employs TRBV7-6 and TRBJ2-5; TRBD2 agrees at 12 bases. The CDR3 is 18 residues long. Germline values: CDR1 SGHVS, CDR2 FNYEAQ. V dropped 1 base and J dropped 1; count of bases not matched to a gene: 7. The CDR3 reads CASSLDYRTSGVQETQYF. CDR3 DNA, as far as it was read: TGTGCCAGCAGCTTAGACTACCGGACTAGCGGGGTCCAAGAGACC. The variable domain in full, completed from reference TRBV7-6 and TRBJ2-5, reads GAGVSQSPRYKVTKRGQDVALRCDPISGHVSLYWYRQALGQGPEFLTYFNYEAQQDKSGLPNDRFSAERPEGSISTLTIQRTEQRDSAMYRCASSLDYRTSGVQETQYFGPGTRLLVL.

Regarding this clone: The missing CDR3 end, 3 residues past where the read stops, is filled in from the germline J gene. This chain links TRBV11-3 with TRBJ2-7; 8 nucleotides agree with TRBD1. The germline CDR1 and CDR2 sequences are SGHNT and YENEEA. Trimming at V came to 5 bases and at J to 5 bases, leaving 5 bases not matched to a gene. This CDR3 region has 13 residues. Incomplete CDR3 DNA: TGTGCCAGCAGCCAAGGACAGGGTAACGAG. Protein: CASSQGQGNE. The whole CDR3 reads CASSQGQGNEQYF.

A word on this clone: Read coverage stops 3 residues before the CDR3 terminus; the germline J gene supplies the remainder. This chain joins TRBV20-1 and TRBJ2-7; 10 bases are shared with TRBD1. The germline CDR1 and CDR2 sequences are DFQATT and SNEGSKA (reference sequence). There are 13 residues in the CDR3. The junction had 4 bases not matched to a gene; V was cut back by 6 bases and J by 2 bases. The CDR3 sequence is CSAQTGGAYEQYF. The DNA read from the CDR3 is TGCAGTGCCCAGACAGGGGGCGCCTACGAG.

As to this clone: Sequencing ends 3 residues short of the CDR3 end; the germline J gene provides the rest. The rearrangement joins TRBV13 to TRBJ1-4; tentative D call: TRBD1 (6 bases). Germline values: CDR1 PRHDT, CDR2 FYEKMQ (reference sequence). This CDR3 contains 13 residues. Deletions cut 5 bases from V and 7 bases from J, with 11 bases between. Incomplete CDR3 DNA: TGTGCCAGCAGCGGGAGGGGGATTGAAAAA. It is translated as CASSGRGIEK. From start to end, the CDR3 is CASSGRGIEKLFF.

Regarding this clone: The read falls 3 residues short of the CDR3 end, and the missing part is taken from the germline J gene. V usage is TRBV19 and J usage is TRBJ2-1; D gene uncertain. Trimming removed 9 bases at V and 4 bases at J, with 10 bases between. Germline-derived CDR1 and CDR2 are LNHDA and SQIVND (reference sequence). CDR3 length equals 12 residues. The CDR3 DNA, read in part, is TGTGCCAGCACAAACGGGTACAATGAG. Protein sequence: CASTNGYNE. The entire CDR3 sequence reads CASTNGYNEQFF.

Points on this clone: From the germline J gene comes the end of the CDR3, since the read stops 3 residues before it. Other DNA variants within this sample encode the same CDR3. The chain joins TRBV29-1 to TRBJ1-2; 7 bases map to TRBD1. Per germline, CDR1 SQVTM and CDR2 ANQGSEA. This CDR3 has 12 amino acids. CDR3 in amino acids: CSVVGTVEGYTF. The sequenced part of the CDR3 DNA is TGCAGCGTTGTAGGGACAGTCGAAGGC.

In the case of this clone: Sequencing ends 3 residues short of the CDR3 end; the germline J gene provides the rest. The chain is built from TRBV5-4 and TRBJ1-4, with TRBD1 matching 9 bases. CDR3 size: 15 residues. After removal of 4 bases from V and 5 bases from J, the junction contained 6 bases not matched to a gene. Germline V gene data show CDR1 as SGHNT and CDR2 as YYREEE (reference sequence). The CDR3 bases that were read are TGTGCCAGCAGCCCTTACAGGGGGCGAAATGAAAAA. It yields the protein CASSPYRGRNEK. The CDR3 reads in full as CASSPYRGRNEKLFF.

In the case of this clone: Its ends do not fully match the called genes, so a read error is possible. Coverage ceases 3 residues before the CDR3 finishes, and the germline J gene fills in the end. The chain uses TRBV5-1 and TRBJ1-3; TRBD1 agrees at 7 bases. Germline V gene sequence: CDR1 SGHRS, CDR2 YFSETQ. The CDR3 loop spans 13 amino acids. The covered CDR3 bases are TGCTCCAGCAGCTTGGACAGGGGAAACACC. It yields the protein CSSSLDRGNT. The entire CDR3 reads CSSSLDRGNTIYF.

A remark on this clone: The read ends 3 residues before the CDR3 terminus; that terminus is restored from the germline J gene. The rearrangement links TRBV11-2 to TRBJ2-1; 9 bases line up with TRBD2. The CDR3 runs 15 residues. CDR1 SGHAT and CDR2 FQNNGV come from the germline V gene. Unmatched junction bases numbered 5, after V lost 1 base and J lost 7 bases. CDR3 DNA (partial): TGTGCCAGCAGCTTAGGGCCTAGCGGGATTAATGAG. Its translation: CASSLGPSGINE. In full, the CDR3 reads CASSLGPSGINEQFF.

Points on this clone: The read stops 3 residues short of the end of the CDR3; the missing end is completed from the germline J gene. The same CDR3 can be traced to other DNA sequences in this sample. The J gene is TRBJ1-1, the V gene TRBV5-1; 11 positions match TRBD1. Germline trimming cut 3 bases from V and 4 bases from J; bases unmatched to any gene: 2. The germline CDR1 and CDR2 sequences are SGHRS and YFSETQ. The CDR3 has 14 residues. The part of the CDR3 DNA that was read is TGCGCCAGCAGCTCAGGGACAGGGGGCACTGAA. Amino acids: CASSSGTGGTE. The full CDR3 reads CASSSGTGGTEAFF.

In regard to this clone: The read stops 3 residues short of the end of the CDR3; the missing end is completed from the germline J gene. V usage is TRBV10-1 and J usage is TRBJ2-1; a possible D gene is TRBD2 (5 bases). Germline V gene data show CDR1 as WNHNN and CDR2 as SYGVQD (reference sequence). V lost 4 bases and J 2 bases, leaving 21 bases between the germline ends. This CDR3 has 18 residues. The CDR3 sequence: CASSVDGIARRTYNEQFF. CDR3 DNA, as far as it was read: TGCGCCAGCAGTGTTGACGGAATAGCGAGGAGAACCTACAATGAG.

As for this clone: The read falls 3 residues short of the CDR3 end, and the missing part is taken from the germline J gene. This chain connects TRBV12-3 or TRBV12-4 to TRBJ1-2; 12 nucleotides match TRBD1. The CDR3 is 15 amino acids. The J segment lost 7 bases and the V segment lost 6 bases, leaving 9 bases of the junction unmatched. CDR3 sequence: CASRGTGGLLGGYTF. The CDR3 bases that were read are TGTGCCAGCAGGGGGACAGGGGGCTTATTAGGTGGC.

Concerning this clone itself: The sequenced fragment ends 3 residues before the CDR3 boundary, so the rest is inferred from the germline J gene. The chain has TRBV5-1 and TRBJ1-1, with D possibly matching TRBD1 (6 bases). V was trimmed by 4 bases and J by 0 bases, leaving 10 bases between them. The CDR3 covers 14 residues. Germline-derived CDR1 and CDR2 are SGHRS and YFSETQ. CDR3 sequence reads: CASSQEGVNTEAFF. The CDR3 DNA, read in part, is TGCGCCAGCAGCCAGGAGGGGGTGAACACTGAA.